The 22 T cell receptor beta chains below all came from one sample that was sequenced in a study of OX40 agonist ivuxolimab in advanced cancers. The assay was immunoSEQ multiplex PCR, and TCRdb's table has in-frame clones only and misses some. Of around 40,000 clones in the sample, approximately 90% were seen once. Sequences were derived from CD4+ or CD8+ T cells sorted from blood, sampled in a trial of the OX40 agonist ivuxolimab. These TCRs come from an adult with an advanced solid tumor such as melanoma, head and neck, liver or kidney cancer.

CDR3 amino acids: CASSYLRQGGNTEAFF. The CDR3 DNA reads as TGTGCCAGCAGTTACTTAAGACAGGGGGGGAACACTGAAGCTTTCTTT. This rearrangement joins TRBV6-6 to TRBJ1-1; 9 bases match TRBD1. The CDR3 has 16 amino acids. Germline CDR1 reads MNHNY; CDR2 reads SVGAGI (reference sequence). J gave up 1 base and V 1 base, and 4 bases lay outside the gene matches.

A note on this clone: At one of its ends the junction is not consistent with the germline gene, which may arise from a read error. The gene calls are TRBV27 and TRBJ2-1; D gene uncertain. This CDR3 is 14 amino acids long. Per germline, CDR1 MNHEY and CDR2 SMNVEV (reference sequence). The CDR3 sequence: CANSLSVGYNEQFF. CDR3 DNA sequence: TGTGCCAACAGTTTATCCGTGGGCTACAATGAGCAGTTCTTC.

The CDR3 DNA sequence: TGTGCCAGCAGCGCCCGGGGGGTCACAGATACGCAGTATTTT. This translates into CASSARGVTDTQYF. This chain connects TRBV9 to TRBJ2-3; 7 nucleotides match TRBD2. After removal of 3 bases from V and 2 bases from J, the junction contained 3 bases not matched to a gene. Germline V lookup: CDR1 SGDLS, CDR2 YYNGEE. CDR3 length: 14 residues.

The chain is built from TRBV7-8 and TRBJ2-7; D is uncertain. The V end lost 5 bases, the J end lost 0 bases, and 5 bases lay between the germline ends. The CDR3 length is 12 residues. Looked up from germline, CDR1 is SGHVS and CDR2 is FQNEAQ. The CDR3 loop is CASSVNSYEQYF. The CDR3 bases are TGTGCCAGCAGCGTCAACTCCTACGAGCAGTACTTC.

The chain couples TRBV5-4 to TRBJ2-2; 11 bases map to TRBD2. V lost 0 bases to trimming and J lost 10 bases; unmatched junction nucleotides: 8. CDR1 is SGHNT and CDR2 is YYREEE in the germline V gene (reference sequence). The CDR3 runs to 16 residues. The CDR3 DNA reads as TGTGCCAGCAGCTTGGCCCTTAGCGGGAGGGAATTGGAGCTGTTTTTT. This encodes CASSLALSGRELELFF.

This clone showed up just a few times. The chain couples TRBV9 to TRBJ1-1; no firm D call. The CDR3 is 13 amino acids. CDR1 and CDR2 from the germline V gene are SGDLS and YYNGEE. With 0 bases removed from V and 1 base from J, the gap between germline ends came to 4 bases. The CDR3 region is CASSVAGNTEAFF. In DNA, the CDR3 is TGTGCCAGCAGCGTAGCCGGGAACACTGAAGCTTTCTTT. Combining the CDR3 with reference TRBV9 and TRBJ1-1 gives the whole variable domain DSGVTQTPKHLITATGQRVTLRCSPRSGDLSVYWYQQSLDQGLQFLIQYYNGEERAKGNILERFSAQQFPDLHSELNLSSLELGDSALYFCASSVAGNTEAFFGQGTRLTVV.

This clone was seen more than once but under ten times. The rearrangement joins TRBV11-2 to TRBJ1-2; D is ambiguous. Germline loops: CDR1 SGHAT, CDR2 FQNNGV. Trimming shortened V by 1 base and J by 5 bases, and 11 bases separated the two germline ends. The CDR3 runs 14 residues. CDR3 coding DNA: TGTGCCAGCAGCTTAGGTCGGGCTGGATATGGCTACACCTTC. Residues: CASSLGRAGYGYTF.

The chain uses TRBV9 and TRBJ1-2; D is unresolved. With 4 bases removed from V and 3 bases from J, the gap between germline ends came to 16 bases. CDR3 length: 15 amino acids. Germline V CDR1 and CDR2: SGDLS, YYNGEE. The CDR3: CASSLQDFEDYGYTF. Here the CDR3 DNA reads TGTGCCAGCAGCCTCCAGGACTTTGAGGACTATGGCTACACCTTC.

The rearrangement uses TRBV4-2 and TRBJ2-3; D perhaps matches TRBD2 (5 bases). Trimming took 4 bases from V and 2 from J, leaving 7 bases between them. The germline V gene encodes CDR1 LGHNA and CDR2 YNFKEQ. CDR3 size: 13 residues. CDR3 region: CASSPRATDTQYF. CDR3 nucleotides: TGTGCCAGCAGCCCGAGGGCCACAGATACGCAGTATTTT.

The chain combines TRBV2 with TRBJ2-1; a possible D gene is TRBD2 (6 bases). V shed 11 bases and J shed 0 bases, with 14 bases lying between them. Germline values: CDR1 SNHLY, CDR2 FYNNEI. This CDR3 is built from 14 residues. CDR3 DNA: TGTGCCGGCAAACTAGCCAGCTCCTACAATGAGCAGTTCTTC. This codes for CAGKLASSYNEQFF.

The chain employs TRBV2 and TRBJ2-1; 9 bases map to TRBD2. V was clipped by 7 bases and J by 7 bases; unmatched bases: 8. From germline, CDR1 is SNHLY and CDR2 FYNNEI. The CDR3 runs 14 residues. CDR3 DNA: TGTGCCAGCACCGGGCGGGAGGGTAAAAATGAGCAGTTCTTC. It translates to CASTGREGKNEQFF.

The CDR3: CAWTTWERIETQYF. As DNA, the CDR3 is TGTGCCTGGACCACGTGGGAGCGGATAGAGACCCAGTACTTC. The rearrangement links TRBV30 to TRBJ2-5; D may be TRBD2 (5 bases). V lost 4 bases and J 4 bases, leaving 16 bases between the germline ends. Per germline, CDR1 GTSNPN and CDR2 SVGIG (reference sequence). This CDR3 spans 14 amino acids.

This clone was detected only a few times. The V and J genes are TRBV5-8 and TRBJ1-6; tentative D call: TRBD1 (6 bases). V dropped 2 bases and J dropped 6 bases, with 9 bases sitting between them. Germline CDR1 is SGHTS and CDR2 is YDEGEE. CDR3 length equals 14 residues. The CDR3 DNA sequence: TGTGCCAGCAGCTTAACAGGGTCTAATTCACCCCTCCACTTT. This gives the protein CASSLTGSNSPLHF.

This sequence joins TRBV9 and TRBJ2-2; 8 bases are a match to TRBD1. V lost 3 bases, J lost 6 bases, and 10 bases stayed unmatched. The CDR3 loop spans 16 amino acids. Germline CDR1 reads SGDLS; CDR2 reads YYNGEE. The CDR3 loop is CASSANTGGRAGELFF. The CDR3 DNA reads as TGTGCCAGCAGCGCCAATACAGGGGGTAGGGCCGGGGAGCTGTTTTTT.

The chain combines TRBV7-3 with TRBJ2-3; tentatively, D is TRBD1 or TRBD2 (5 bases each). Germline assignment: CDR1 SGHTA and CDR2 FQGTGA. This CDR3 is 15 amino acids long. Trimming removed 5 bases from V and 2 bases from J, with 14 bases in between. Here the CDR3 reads CASSPGRSLTDTQYF. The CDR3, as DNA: TGTGCCAGCAGCCCGGGACGGTCCCTCACAGATACGCAGTATTTT.

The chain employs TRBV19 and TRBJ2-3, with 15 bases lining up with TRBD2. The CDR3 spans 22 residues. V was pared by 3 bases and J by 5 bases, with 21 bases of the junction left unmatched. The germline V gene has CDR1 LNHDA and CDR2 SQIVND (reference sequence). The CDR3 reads CASSMVVQGGTSGRFLRDTQYF. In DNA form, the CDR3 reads TGTGCCAGTAGTATGGTGGTGCAGGGGGGGACTAGCGGGAGGTTTCTTCGAGATACGCAGTATTTT.

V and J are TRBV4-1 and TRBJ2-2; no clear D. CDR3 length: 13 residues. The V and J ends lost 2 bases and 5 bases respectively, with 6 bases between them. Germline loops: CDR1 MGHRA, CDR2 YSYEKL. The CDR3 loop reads CASSQTITGELFF. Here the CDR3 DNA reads TGCGCCAGCAGCCAAACTATAACCGGGGAGCTGTTTTTT.

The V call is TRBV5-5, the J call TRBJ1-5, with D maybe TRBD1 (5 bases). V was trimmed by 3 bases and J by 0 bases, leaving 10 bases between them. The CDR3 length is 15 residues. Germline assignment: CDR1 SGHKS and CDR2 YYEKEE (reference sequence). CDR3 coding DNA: TGTGCCAGCAGCTGGGGGAATTATAGCAATCAGCCCCAGCATTTT. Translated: CASSWGNYSNQPQHF.

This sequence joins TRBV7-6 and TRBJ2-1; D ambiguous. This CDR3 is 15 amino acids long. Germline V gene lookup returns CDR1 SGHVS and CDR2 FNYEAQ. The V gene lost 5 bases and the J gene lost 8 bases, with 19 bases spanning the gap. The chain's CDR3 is CASSPLGGPRDEQFF. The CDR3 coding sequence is TGTGCCAGCAGCCCCCTCGGTGGGCCAAGGGATGAGCAGTTCTTC. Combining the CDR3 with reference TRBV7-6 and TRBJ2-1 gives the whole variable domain GAGVSQSPRYKVTKRGQDVALRCDPISGHVSLYWYRQALGQGPEFLTYFNYEAQQDKSGLPNDRFSAERPEGSISTLTIQRTEQRDSAMYRCASSPLGGPRDEQFFGPGTRLTVL.

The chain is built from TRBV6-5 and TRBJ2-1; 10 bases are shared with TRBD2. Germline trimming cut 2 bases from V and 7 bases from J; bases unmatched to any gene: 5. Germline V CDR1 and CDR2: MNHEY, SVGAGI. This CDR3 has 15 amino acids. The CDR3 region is CASSYVAGGRNEQFF. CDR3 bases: TGTGCCAGCAGTTACGTAGCGGGAGGAAGGAATGAGCAGTTCTTC.

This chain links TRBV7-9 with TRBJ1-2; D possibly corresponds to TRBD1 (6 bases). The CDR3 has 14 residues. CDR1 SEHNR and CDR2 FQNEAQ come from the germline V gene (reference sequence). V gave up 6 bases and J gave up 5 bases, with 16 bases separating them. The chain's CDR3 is CASSQLLGAYGYTF. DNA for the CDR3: TGTGCCAGCAGTCAACTCCTGGGGGCATATGGCTACACCTTC.

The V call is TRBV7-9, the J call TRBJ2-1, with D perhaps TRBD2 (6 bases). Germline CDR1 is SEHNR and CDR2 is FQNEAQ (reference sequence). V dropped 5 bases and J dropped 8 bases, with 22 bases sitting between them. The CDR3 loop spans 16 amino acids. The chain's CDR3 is CASSRESSGQTDEQFF. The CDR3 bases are TGTGCCAGCAGCCGCGAGAGTAGCGGTCAAACCGATGAGCAGTTCTTC.